A selection of T cell receptor beta chains follows, all from one sample in a study of cytomegalovirus exposure and HLA in healthy donors. The data were produced by immunoSEQ multiplex PCR, yet TCRdb's version contains in-frame clones alone and is incomplete. The profile covers around 100,000 clones, with 75% to 80% appearing a single time and roughly 8.9% taken by the ten largest. Sequencing input: PBMCs. Source of these receptors: a male donor in good health and CMV-seropositive. Both conserved end residues are part of each CDR3. A D gene is named only where the DNA matches it firmly. The size field is filled for only some rows; it gives once, few, many or a size class.

clone_size: NA; j_call: TRBJ1-2; v_call: TRBV5-1; d_call: NA; cdr3_nt: TGCGCCAGCAGCCCTTGGGCCCGAACCACCCCCTATGGCTACACCTTC; cdr3_aa: CASSPWARTTPYGYTF
clone_size: NA; j_call: TRBJ2-7; v_call: TRBV10-3; d_call: TRBD1; cdr3_nt: TGTGCCATCAGCCGGGACAGGGGGCCCGAGCAGTACTTC; cdr3_aa: CAISRDRGPEQYF
clone_size: once; j_call: TRBJ2-4; v_call: TRBV28; d_call: TRBD1; cdr3_nt: TGTGCCAGCAGTTTATCGGACAGGGGGGGAATTCAGTACTTC; cdr3_aa: CASSLSDRGGIQYF
clone_size: NA; j_call: TRBJ2-1; v_call: TRBV12-5; d_call: NA; cdr3_nt: TGTGCTAGTGTTGTTGTCGATGAGCAGTTCTTC; cdr3_aa: CASVVVDEQFF
clone_size: NA; j_call: TRBJ2-7; v_call: TRBV11-2; d_call: TRBD1; cdr3_nt: TGTGCCAGCAGCTTAGGGGACAGGGTTTACGAGCAGTACTTC; cdr3_aa: CASSLGDRVYEQYF
clone_size: NA; j_call: TRBJ1-1; v_call: TRBV28; d_call: NA; cdr3_nt: TGTGCCAGCAGTTTCCGGGGACTGGTAGCTTTCTTT; cdr3_aa: CASSFRGLVAFF
clone_size: NA; j_call: TRBJ1-3; v_call: TRBV5-1; d_call: NA; cdr3_nt: TGCGCCAGCAGCTTGGCCGGCGCGGGGGAAGGAAACACCATATATTTT; cdr3_aa: CASSLAGAGEGNTIYF
clone_size: NA; j_call: TRBJ1-1; v_call: TRBV7-3; d_call: TRBD1; cdr3_nt: TGTGCCAGCAGCCTAAGCCTAGGGGGCGTCACTGAAGCTTTCTTT; cdr3_aa: CASSLSLGGVTEAFF
clone_size: NA; j_call: TRBJ2-3; v_call: TRBV5-1; d_call: TRBD1; cdr3_nt: TGCGCCAGCAGCGGACGGACAGGGGGCGGAGATACGCAGTATTTT; cdr3_aa: CASSGRTGGGDTQYF
clone_size: NA; j_call: TRBJ1-5; v_call: TRBV28; d_call: NA; cdr3_nt: TGTGCCAGCAGTTGGGCGAGTTCCCAGCATTTT; cdr3_aa: CASSWASSQHF